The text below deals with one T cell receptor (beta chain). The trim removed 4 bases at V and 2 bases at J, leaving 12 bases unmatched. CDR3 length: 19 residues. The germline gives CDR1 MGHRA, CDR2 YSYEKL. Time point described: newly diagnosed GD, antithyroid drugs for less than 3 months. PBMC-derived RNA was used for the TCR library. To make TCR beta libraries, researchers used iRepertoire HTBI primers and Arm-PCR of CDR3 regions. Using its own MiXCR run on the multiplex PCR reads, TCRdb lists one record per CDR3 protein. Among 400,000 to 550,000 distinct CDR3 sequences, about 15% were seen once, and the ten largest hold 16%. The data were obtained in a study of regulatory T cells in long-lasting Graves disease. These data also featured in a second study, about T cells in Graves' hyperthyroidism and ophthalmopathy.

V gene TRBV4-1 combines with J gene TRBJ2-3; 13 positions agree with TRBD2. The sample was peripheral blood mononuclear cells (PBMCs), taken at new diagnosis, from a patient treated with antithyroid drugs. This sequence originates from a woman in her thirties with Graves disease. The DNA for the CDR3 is TGCGCCAGCAGCCGCGGACTAGCGGGAGCGATTTTCTTCACAGATACGCAGTATTTT. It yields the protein CASSRGLAGAIFFTDTQYF.